These T cell receptor beta chains were read from a single sample in a study of shared clonotypes between healthy human individuals. Profiled with immunoSEQ multiplex PCR; TCRdb holds only in-frame clones, not every one. The data show millions of clones, approximately 95% seen once. The specimen sequenced was naive CD4+ T cells from PBMCs. Receptors were obtained from a man between 18 and 29 years old in good health. Some clones in this sample may be carry-over from other donors' samples. CDR3s include the opening cysteine and the closing phenylalanine or tryptophan. Fields, in order: D gene, J gene, clone size, V gene, CDR3 protein, CDR3 DNA. The D gene is left open where the match is weak. Not every row has a clone size; where given, it reads once, few, many or a size class.

TRBD2 | TRBJ2-1 | . | TRBV5-1 | CASSPVGAGGPEQFF | TGCGCCAGCAGCCCGGTCGGGGCGGGAGGGCCAGAGCAGTTCTTC
TRBD2 | TRBJ2-5 | . | TRBV5-4 | CASSPPGTSTTQYF | TGTGCCAGCAGCCCGCCCGGGACTAGCACGACCCAGTACTTC
TRBD2 | TRBJ2-3 | . | TRBV19 | CASSSKAAGGNTDTQYF | TGTGCCAGTAGTTCCAAGGCAGCGGGAGGCAACACAGATACGCAGTATTTT
TRBD1 | TRBJ1-2 | . | TRBV29-1 | CSVLDRDYGYTF | TGCAGCGTTCTTGACAGGGACTATGGCTACACCTTC
. | TRBJ2-6 | . | TRBV5-8 | CASSSLQGQSSGANVLTF | TGTGCCAGCAGCTCTTTACAGGGCCAGAGCTCTGGGGCCAACGTCCTGACTTTC
. | TRBJ2-1 | . | TRBV7-2 | CASSLVSRDLNEQFF | TGTGCCAGCAGCTTAGTGTCCCGGGACTTGAATGAGCAGTTCTTC
TRBD2 | TRBJ2-3 | . | TRBV7-3 | CASSSPLMVAGDDTQYF | TGTGCCAGCAGCTCCCCCCTTATGGTAGCGGGAGATGATACGCAGTATTTT
TRBD1 | TRBJ1-1 | . | TRBV4-2 | CASSQGRRGRGPDTEAFF | TGTGCCAGCAGCCAAGGTCGGAGGGGCAGGGGGCCTGACACTGAAGCTTTCTTT
. | TRBJ1-4 | . | TRBV5-4 | CASTRGGGTNEKLFF | TGTGCCAGCACGCGCGGCGGGGGGACTAATGAAAAACTGTTTTTT
. | TRBJ2-7 | . | TRBV19 | CASSIDGSYEQYF | TGTGCCAGTAGTATCGACGGATCCTACGAGCAGTACTTC
. | TRBJ2-1 | . | TRBV18 | CASSPPHVAYNEQFF | TGTGCCAGCTCACCGCCCCACGTTGCCTACAATGAGCAGTTCTTC
. | TRBJ2-2 | . | TRBV6-5 | CASSSPRLALIGELFF | TGTGCCAGCAGTTCCCCGAGGCTGGCTTTAATCGGGGAGCTGTTTTTT
TRBD2 | TRBJ2-1 | . | TRBV9 | CASSVEGGRTYEQFF | TGTGCCAGCAGCGTAGAGGGCGGGAGAACTTATGAGCAGTTCTTC
TRBD2 | TRBJ2-1 | . | TRBV7-2 | CASSFNPGTSGYNEQFF | TGTGCCAGCAGCTTCAACCCTGGGACTAGCGGGTACAATGAGCAGTTCTTC
. | TRBJ2-2 | . | TRBV4-3 | CASSQESQTVTGELFF | TGCGCCAGCAGCCAAGAATCCCAGACAGTCACCGGGGAGCTGTTTTTT
. | TRBJ1-3 | . | TRBV7-2 | CASSFSGASGNTIYF | TGTGCCAGCAGCTTCTCAGGAGCCTCTGGAAACACCATATATTTT
TRBD1 | TRBJ2-1 | . | TRBV6-1 | CASSQGGQPGGEQFF | TGTGCCAGCAGCCAAGGGGGACAGCCTGGCGGTGAGCAGTTCTTC
TRBD1 | TRBJ1-6 | . | TRBV6-1 | CASTGTVNSPLHF | TGTGCCAGCACAGGGACAGTGAATTCACCCCTCCACTTT
. | TRBJ1-4 | . | TRBV27 | CASSLSRGGTEKLFF | TGTGCCAGCAGTTTATCTCGAGGGGGAACTGAAAAACTGTTTTTT
. | TRBJ1-3 | . | TRBV7-9 | CASSPEGNTIYF | TGTGCCAGCAGCCCAGAGGGAAACACCATATATTTT
TRBD1 | TRBJ1-3 | . | TRBV5-5 | CASSPQGSGNTIYF | TGTGCCAGCAGCCCACAGGGGTCTGGAAACACCATATATTTT
TRBD1 | TRBJ2-2 | . | TRBV2 | CASSLDRGGGELFF | TGTGCCAGCAGTCTGGACAGGGGTGGAGGGGAGCTGTTTTTT
. | TRBJ1-5 | . | TRBV28 | CASSLLRPGGHQPQHF | TGTGCCAGCAGTTTATTGAGGCCGGGGGGGCATCAGCCCCAGCATTTT
TRBD1 | TRBJ2-1 | . | TRBV30 | CAWSGIGDRVYNEQFF | TGTGCCTGGAGTGGGATTGGGGACAGGGTCTACAATGAGCAGTTCTTC
. | TRBJ2-4 | . | TRBV6-5 | CASSSRLQRAKNIQYF | TGTGCCAGCAGTTCACGCCTCCAGAGGGCCAAAAACATTCAGTACTTC
. | TRBJ2-2 | once | TRBV7-7 | CASSLPANTGELFF | TGTGCCAGCAGCTTACCTGCGAACACCGGGGAGCTGTTTTTT
. | TRBJ1-2 | . | TRBV5-1 | CASSPRTSRYGYTF | TGCGCCAGCAGCCCGAGAACCTCGAGGTATGGCTACACCTTC
TRBD1 | TRBJ1-4 | . | TRBV5-4 | CASSLGQGGEKLFF | TGTGCCAGCAGCTTGGGACAGGGTGGAGAAAAACTGTTTTTT
TRBD1 | TRBJ2-7 | . | TRBV2 | CASRSTGADEQYF | TGTGCCAGCAGATCCACAGGGGCGGACGAGCAGTACTTC
TRBD1 | TRBJ2-5 | . | TRBV5-4 | CASSPTGDQETQYF | TGTGCCAGCAGCCCAACAGGGGACCAAGAGACCCAGTACTTC
TRBD1 | TRBJ2-7 | . | TRBV4-3 | CASSQEARGPYEQYF | TGCGCCAGCAGCCAAGAGGCAAGGGGGCCCTACGAGCAGTACTTC
. | TRBJ2-7 | . | TRBV6-4 | CASPTPRGTTYEQYF | TGTGCCAGTCCTACACCCCGGGGGACCACCTACGAGCAGTACTTC
. | TRBJ2-1 | . | TRBV27 | CASIGGRYGYNEQFF | TGTGCCAGCATAGGGGGGCGCTATGGGTACAATGAGCAGTTCTTC
. | TRBJ2-2 | . | TRBV28 | CASKLNSGGGTGELFF | TGTGCCAGCAAGCTGAATTCCGGGGGTGGAACCGGGGAGCTGTTTTTT
. | TRBJ2-2 | once | TRBV9 | CASRSGFTGELFF | TGTGCCAGCAGGAGCGGTTTCACCGGGGAGCTGTTTTTT
TRBD2 | TRBJ2-1 | . | TRBV29-1 | CSVELAGSNEQFF | TGCAGCGTTGAGCTAGCGGGAAGCAATGAGCAGTTCTTC
. | TRBJ2-6 | . | TRBV25-1 | CASSESGAGANVLTF | TGTGCCAGCAGTGAATCGGGGGCCGGGGCCAACGTCCTGACTTTC
TRBD1 | TRBJ1-3 | . | TRBV5-1 | CASSPQGASGNTIYF | TGCGCCAGCAGCCCACAGGGGGCGTCCGGAAACACCATATATTTT
TRBD2 | TRBJ2-7 | . | TRBV27 | CASSLRLAGGGKQYF | TGTGCCAGCAGTTTAAGACTAGCGGGAGGAGGGAAGCAGTACTTC
. | TRBJ2-7 | once | TRBV7-2 | CASSRQGVSYEQYF | TGTGCCAGCAGCCGTCAGGGAGTATCCTACGAGCAGTACTTC
TRBD1 | TRBJ2-1 | . | TRBV28 | CASSPGTGGVGNGNEQFF | TGTGCCAGCAGTCCCGGGACAGGGGGCGTCGGAAACGGGAATGAGCAGTTCTTC
TRBD1 | TRBJ1-1 | once | TRBV27 | CASSTDREWTEAFF | TGTGCCAGCAGCACCGACAGGGAATGGACTGAAGCTTTCTTT